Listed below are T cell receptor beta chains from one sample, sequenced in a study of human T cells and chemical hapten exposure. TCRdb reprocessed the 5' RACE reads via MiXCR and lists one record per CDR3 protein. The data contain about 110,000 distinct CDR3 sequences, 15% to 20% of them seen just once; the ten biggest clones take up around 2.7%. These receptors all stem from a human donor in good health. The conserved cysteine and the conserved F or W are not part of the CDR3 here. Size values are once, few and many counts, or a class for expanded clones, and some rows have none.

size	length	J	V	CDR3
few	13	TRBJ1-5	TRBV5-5	ASSSGGTSNQPQH
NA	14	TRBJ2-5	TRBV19	ASSIGFGRAGETQY
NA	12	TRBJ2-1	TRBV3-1	ASSQASLYNEQF
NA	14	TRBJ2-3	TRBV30	AWSVPGHSSTDTQY
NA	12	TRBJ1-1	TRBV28	ASSFLVSNTEAF
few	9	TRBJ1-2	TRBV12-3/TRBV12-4	ASKFNYGYT
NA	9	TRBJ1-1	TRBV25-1	ASSGVTEAF
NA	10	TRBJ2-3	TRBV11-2	ASSLGGRTQY
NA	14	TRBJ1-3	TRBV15	ATSREQASSGNTIY
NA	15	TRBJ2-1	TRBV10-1	ASSEVVQREGYNEQF
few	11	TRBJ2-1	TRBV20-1	SADNPIVSEGF
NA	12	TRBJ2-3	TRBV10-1	ASSEGLGPDTQY
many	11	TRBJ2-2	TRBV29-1	SVQDRNTGELF
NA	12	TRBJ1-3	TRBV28	ASSAGGSGNTIY
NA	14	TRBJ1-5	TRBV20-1	SAGQGLYEGNQPQH
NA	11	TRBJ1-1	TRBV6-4	ASSDSGGGEAF